This T cell receptor beta chain was obtained from a study of T cell responses to AZD1222 COVID-19 vaccine. TCRdb's copy holds only in-frame clones and misses some; the assay was immunoSEQ multiplex PCR. The sample shows about 150,000 clones, 80% to 95% of them seen only once. The germline V and J ends were trimmed by 0 bases and 4 bases, with 15 bases remaining between them. The CDR3 contains 16 residues. In germline, CDR1 is SGHAT, CDR2 FQNNGV. The chain uses TRBV11-2 and TRBJ1-2; perhaps TRBD1 as D (5 bases). The TCR was taken from an adult in good health. The sample in question was peripheral blood, obtained on day 0 of AZD1222 vaccination. The CDR3 reads CASSLDRMTAPYGYTF. CDR3 DNA: TGTGCCAGCAGCTTAGATCGTATGACAGCCCCCTATGGCTACACCTTC. Variable domain in full (rest from reference TRBV11-2 and TRBJ1-2): EAGVAQSPRYKIIEKRQSVAFWCNPISGHATLYWYQQILGQGPKLLIQFQNNGVVDDSQLPKDRFSAERLKGVDSTLKIQPAKLEDSAVYLCASSLDRMTAPYGYTFGSGTRLTVV.